This paragraph reports one T cell receptor (beta chain). As originally analysed: Amplification of reference gene primers provided the estimated nucleated cell counts. Assay used: immunoSEQ multiplex PCR; TCRdb lists only in-frame clones, some missing. The DNA gave D and trimming, while V, J and clone size come from that table. The data contain around 85,000 clones, about 82% of them singletons. This entry is derived from a study of blood T cell repertoires in COVID-19. On the study more broadly: PBMCs, B-cell-depleted T cells, or T cells provided the cDNA or gDNA that made up the material.

In germline, CDR1 is MNHEY, CDR2 SVGEGT. This CDR3 is 12 amino acids long. V was cut by 1 base and J by 8 bases, with 8 bases left in between. The receptor comes from a man aged 50 to 59 with active COVID-19. What was sequenced was peripheral blood. V and J are TRBV6-2 or TRBV6-3 and TRBJ1-2; D call uncertain. The CDR3 DNA reads TGTGCCAGCAGTTACTGGGGAGGCGGCTACACCTTC. Its protein product is CASSYWGGGYTF.